The 30 T cell receptor beta chains below all came from one sample that was sequenced in a study of blood T cell repertoires in COVID-19. Assay used: immunoSEQ multiplex PCR; TCRdb lists only in-frame clones, some missing. The profile shows some 330,000 clones, approximately 89% of them singletons. The sample comprised PBMCs or T cells enriched from blood (not recorded which). Receptors originate from a man aged 35-49 years in a cohort exposed to, infected with or recovered from COVID-19 (not recorded which).

The gene calls are TRBV18 and TRBJ2-7; D is perhaps TRBD1 (5 bases). The CDR3 is 14 amino acids. CDR1 and CDR2 (germline): KGHSH, LQKENI. Trimming took 2 bases from V and 0 from J, leaving 8 bases between them. In DNA form, the CDR3 reads TGTGCCAGCTCACCATGGACAAGCTCCTACGAGCAGTACTTC. It is translated as CASSPWTSSYEQYF.

The gene calls are TRBV7-9 and TRBJ2-7, with 7 nucleotides matching TRBD1. Germline values: CDR1 SEHNR, CDR2 FQNEAQ (reference sequence). CDR3 size: 15 residues. The J segment lost 2 bases and the V segment lost 4 bases, leaving 8 bases of the junction unmatched. As DNA, the CDR3 is TGTGCCAGCAGCTCCTATGACAGGGACCCCTACGAGCAGTACTTC. Translated, it gives CASSSYDRDPYEQYF.

This chain links TRBV6-2 or TRBV6-3 with TRBJ2-4; possible D gene TRBD1, 6 bases. Germline CDR1 is MNHEY and CDR2 is SVGEGT. Trimming cost V 6 bases and J 3 bases, with 12 bases left between them. The CDR3 totals 14 residues. This chain's CDR3 is CASSYNRDKNIQYF. The CDR3 nucleotides are TGTGCCAGCAGCTATAACAGGGACAAAAACATTCAGTACTTC.

This clone has only a few counts. The rearrangement joins TRBV4-1 to TRBJ2-7; D gene ambiguous. The V end was cut by 1 base, the J end by 3 bases, with 10 bases between. Germline assignment: CDR1 MGHRA and CDR2 YSYEKL. The CDR3 length is 14 residues. CDR3 DNA: TGCGCCAGCAGCCAAGGAAAGGAGAACTACGAGCAGTACTTC. This gives the protein CASSQGKENYEQYF.

The V and J genes are TRBV5-5 and TRBJ2-2; 9 nucleotides agree with TRBD2. V shed 3 bases, J shed 2 bases, and the junction held 11 bases outside the gene matches. The CDR3 spans 18 residues. Germline V gives CDR1 SGHKS, CDR2 YYEKEE (reference sequence). As DNA, the CDR3 is TGTGCCAGCAGCTCCGTAGGAAGCGGGAGGACTAACACCGGGGAGCTGTTTTTT. Protein: CASSSVGSGRTNTGELFF. Supplemented by reference TRBV5-5 and TRBJ2-2, the full variable domain reads DAGVTQSPTHLIKTRGQQVTLRCSPISGHKSVSWYQQVLGQGPQFIFQYYEKEERGRGNFPDRFSARQFPNYSSELNVNALLLGDSALYLCASSSVGSGRTNTGELFFGEGSRLTVL.

This chain joins TRBV7-9 and TRBJ2-7; possible D gene TRBD2, 6 bases. CDR3 length: 14 residues. Trimming took 1 base from V and 6 from J, leaving 13 bases between them. The germline CDR1 and CDR2 sequences are SEHNR and FQNEAQ (reference sequence). The CDR3 is CASSLGAGGGEQYF. For the CDR3, the DNA is TGTGCCAGCAGCTTAGGAGCCGGGGGTGGCGAGCAGTACTTC.

This chain uses TRBV6-5 with TRBJ1-1, with TRBD1 matching over 9 bases. Germline CDR1 and CDR2: MNHEY and SVGAGI. CDR3 length: 13 residues. The V segment lost 11 bases and the J segment 4 bases; nucleotides outside the gene matches: 8. CDR3 bases: TGTGCCGCCCCCGGGACAGGGCTCACTGAAGCTTTCTTT. It yields the protein CAAPGTGLTEAFF.

CDR3 DNA sequence: TGTGCTAGTGGGGACATTTATGGCTACACCTTC. Protein sequence: CASGDIYGYTF. This chain links TRBV12-5 with TRBJ1-2, with D possibly TRBD1 on 5 matching bases. Germline CDR1 is LGHNT and CDR2 is FRNRAP. V lost 6 bases, J lost 5 bases, and 7 bases lay in between. This CDR3 is 11 amino acids long.

The J gene is TRBJ2-7, the V gene TRBV7-8, with TRBD1 identical over 8 bases. This CDR3 is 14 amino acids long. The V gene's germline CDR1 is SGHVS and CDR2 FQNEAQ. With V trimmed by 1 base and J by 3 bases, 2 bases remained unmatched. The CDR3 DNA is TGTGCCAGCAGCTTAGTTGGGACAGGCTACGAGCAGTACTTC. It yields the protein CASSLVGTGYEQYF.

The gene calls are TRBV7-8 and TRBJ2-3; 7 bases line up with TRBD2. Germline CDR1 SGHVS, CDR2 FQNEAQ. V dropped 5 bases and J dropped 4; count of bases not matched to a gene: 6. CDR3 length: 14 amino acids. CDR3 in amino acids: CASSPSSGPDTQYF. As DNA, the CDR3 is TGTGCCAGCAGCCCCTCTAGCGGCCCAGATACGCAGTATTTT.

About this clone itself: A read error is possible here, since a much larger clone lies one base away. The same CDR3 is also encoded by other DNA sequences in this sample. The chain uses TRBV6-5 and TRBJ2-7; no reliable D call. CDR3 length: 12 residues. Germline assignment: CDR1 MNHEY and CDR2 SVGAGI. V was trimmed by 4 bases and J by 2 bases, leaving 6 bases between them. The CDR3 protein is CASSSDTYEQYF. DNA for the CDR3: TGTGCCAGCAGTTCAGACACCTACGAGCAGTACTTC.

The gene calls are TRBV6-5 and TRBJ2-7, with TRBD1 identical over 8 bases. Germline-derived CDR1 and CDR2 are MNHEY and SVGAGI. The J segment lost 0 bases and the V segment lost 6 bases, leaving 7 bases of the junction unmatched. This CDR3 comprises 15 residues. CDR3 residues: CASRRGTGSSYEQYF. The CDR3 nucleotides read TGTGCCAGCAGGAGGGGGACAGGCAGCTCCTACGAGCAGTACTTC.

With regard to this clone: At one boundary the junction diverges from the germline segment, which might be a read error. This sequence joins TRBV6-1 and TRBJ1-5, with a weak D call TRBD1 (5 bases). The germline V gene has CDR1 MNHNS and CDR2 SASEGT. The CDR3 loop spans 15 amino acids. CDR3 amino acids: CASREGPTDNQPQHF. For the CDR3, the DNA is TGTGCCAGCAGAGAAGGCCCGACAGACAATCAGCCCCAGCATTTT.

The chain recombines TRBV3-1 (or the pseudogene TRBV3-2) with TRBJ2-3; the D gene is possibly TRBD2 (6 bases). This CDR3 has 15 amino acids. Between the trimmed V and J ends, which lost 4 bases and 2 bases, there was a span of 13 bases. Germline V CDR1 and CDR2: LGHDT, YNNKEL (reference sequence). The CDR3 DNA follows: TGTGCCAGCAGCCGGGTTAGCGGAACCACAGATACGCAGTATTTT. It encodes CASSRVSGTTDTQYF.

The chain uses TRBV6-5 and TRBJ2-7; 8 bases fit TRBD2. The J segment lost 0 bases and the V segment lost 7 bases, leaving 5 bases of the junction unmatched. CDR1 and CDR2 (germline): MNHEY, SVGAGI. The CDR3 is made up of 14 amino acids. The CDR3 protein is CASTLAGNSYEQYF. CDR3 coding DNA: TGTGCCAGCACCTTAGCGGGAAACTCCTACGAGCAGTACTTC.

The CDR3 region is CASSSSSVGSYEQYF. CDR3 bases: TGTGCCAGCAGCTCCTCGTCGGTAGGGAGCTACGAGCAGTACTTC. This chain uses TRBV28 with TRBJ2-7; D perhaps matches TRBD2 (5 bases). This CDR3 has 15 residues. Per the germline V gene, CDR1 is MDHEN and CDR2 is SYDVKM. V lost 6 bases and J lost 3, with 18 bases in between. Full variable domain (rest looked up from reference TRBV28 and TRBJ2-7): DVKVTQSSRYLVKRTGEKVFLECVQDMDHENMFWYRQDPGLGLRLIYFSYDVKMKEKGDIPEGYSVSREKKERFSLILESASTNQTSMYLCASSSSSVGSYEQYFGPGTRLTVT.

The chain links TRBV6-5 to TRBJ2-7; D uncertain. V lost 8 bases to trimming and J lost 3 bases, with 8 bases between them. Germline-derived CDR1 and CDR2 are MNHEY and SVGAGI. This CDR3 region has 11 residues. The CDR3 sequence: CASGANYEQYF. As DNA, the CDR3 is TGTGCCAGCGGAGCCAACTACGAGCAGTACTTC.

This rearrangement joins TRBV2 to TRBJ2-1; TRBD1 agrees at 8 bases. The CDR3 totals 14 residues. The ends lost 8 bases at V and 1 base at J; junction bases unmatched: 4. From germline, CDR1 is SNHLY and CDR2 FYNNEI. The CDR3 spells CASVGTGSYNEQFF. The CDR3 bases are TGTGCCAGCGTCGGGACAGGATCCTACAATGAGCAGTTCTTC. The full variable domain, rest sourced from reference TRBV2 and TRBJ2-1, is EPEVTQTPSHQVTQMGQEVILRCVPISNHLYFYWYRQILGQKVEFLVSFYNNEISEKSEIFDDQFSVERPDGSNFTLKIRSTKLEDSAMYFCASVGTGSYNEQFFGPGTRLTVL.

CDR3 sequence: CASSVAGGEQPQHF. The CDR3 DNA sequence: TGTGCCAGCAGCGTAGCAGGGGGCGAACAGCCCCAGCATTTT. The rearrangement uses TRBV9 and TRBJ1-5; 8 bases map to TRBD1. With 0 bases clipped from V and 7 bases from J, the junction kept 3 bases outside the gene matches. From germline, CDR1 is SGDLS and CDR2 YYNGEE. This CDR3 has 14 amino acids.

This rearrangement joins TRBV3-1 (or the pseudogene TRBV3-2) to TRBJ2-4; the match to TRBD1 covers 7 bases. The CDR3 is made up of 15 amino acids. V was clipped by 3 bases and J by 9 bases; unmatched bases: 11. Germline CDR1 and CDR2: LGHDT and YNNKEL (reference sequence). The CDR3: CASSHRTGMEGIQYF. The CDR3 nucleotides are TGTGCCAGCAGCCACAGGACAGGTATGGAAGGCATTCAGTACTTC.

This chain uses TRBV11-2 with TRBJ1-1; D not resolved. CDR3 length: 15 residues. The germline CDR1 and CDR2 sequences are SGHAT and FQNNGV. V was shortened by 3 bases and J by 1 base, with 12 bases between the two germline ends. Written as DNA, the CDR3 is TGTGCCAGCAGCTTCTCAAGTACCGGGAACACTGAAGCTTTCTTT. This gives the protein CASSFSSTGNTEAFF.

V gene TRBV30 combines with J gene TRBJ2-7, with D possibly TRBD1 on 6 matching bases. CDR1 GTSNPN and CDR2 SVGIG come from the germline V gene (reference sequence). CDR3 length: 14 residues. The ends were cut back, 0 bases at V and 3 bases at J, with 12 bases in the middle. The CDR3 sequence is CAWSVGQGFYEQYF. CDR3 in DNA: TGTGCCTGGAGTGTGGGGCAGGGGTTCTACGAGCAGTACTTC.

The chain combines TRBV19 with TRBJ2-3; TRBD2 agrees at 10 bases. The length of the CDR3 is 15 residues. Germline CDR1 LNHDA, CDR2 SQIVND (reference sequence). V lost 1 base and J lost 4; bases outside the gene matches: 2. DNA for the CDR3: TGTGCCAGTAGTATAGGTCTAGCGGGAGCAGATACGCAGTATTTT. This codes for CASSIGLAGADTQYF.

This chain's CDR3 is CASSPSGGLDSPLHF. In DNA form, the CDR3 reads TGCGCCAGCAGCCCCTCCGGGGGGCTGGATTCACCCCTCCACTTT. The V call is TRBV5-1, the J call TRBJ1-6; perhaps TRBD1 as D (6 bases). CDR3 size: 15 residues. Germline loops: CDR1 SGHRS, CDR2 YFSETQ. The V end was cut by 4 bases, the J end by 8 bases, with 16 bases between.

This clone was seen only a few times. The chain uses TRBV28 and TRBJ2-7; no clear D gene. Germline CDR1 reads MDHEN; CDR2 reads SYDVKM. The CDR3 length is 12 residues. V was pared by 6 bases and J by 3 bases, with 9 bases between. The CDR3 DNA is TGTGCCAGCAGCCCCCCCAGCTACGAGCAGTACTTC. As protein: CASSPPSYEQYF.

The chain is built from TRBV6-5 and TRBJ2-2, with a tentative D call TRBD1 (6 bases). Germline V gene sequence: CDR1 MNHEY, CDR2 SVGAGI. This CDR3 spans 14 amino acids. Deletions cut 6 bases from V and 4 bases from J, with 12 bases between. CDR3 protein: CASRRTASTGELFF. CDR3 DNA sequence: TGTGCCAGCAGGAGGACAGCCAGCACCGGGGAGCTGTTTTTT.

The chain combines TRBV3-1 (or the pseudogene TRBV3-2) with TRBJ2-3; D call uncertain. CDR1 is LGHDT, CDR2 YNNKEL, per germline (reference sequence). This CDR3 has 13 amino acids. Deletions cut 3 bases from V and 2 bases from J, with 6 bases between. DNA of the CDR3: TGTGCCAGCAGCCATAGCTCCACAGATACGCAGTATTTT. Residues: CASSHSSTDTQYF.

The gene calls are TRBV14 and TRBJ1-1; possibly TRBD1 for D (5 bases). Between the trimmed V and J ends, which lost 6 bases and 5 bases, there was a span of 13 bases. CDR1 is SGHDN and CDR2 is FVKESK in the germline V gene. The CDR3 consists of 13 residues. In DNA, the CDR3 is TGTGCCAGCAGTCCAGGGAGGTGGACTGAAGCTTTCTTT. Translation: CASSPGRWTEAFF.

This clone was counted between two and nine times. This chain connects TRBV6-5 to TRBJ2-1; D not certain. The CDR3 has 14 residues. The V gene lost 6 bases and the J gene lost 1 base, with 10 bases spanning the gap. Germline assignment: CDR1 MNHEY and CDR2 SVGAGI. The CDR3 DNA sequence: TGTGCCAGCAGCCCCTTACAGTCCTACAATGAGCAGTTCTTC. As protein: CASSPLQSYNEQFF.

This chain links TRBV19 with TRBJ1-5; D is unclear. Trimming took off 3 bases at V and 7 bases at J, with 13 bases between the two ends. The germline CDR1 and CDR2 sequences are LNHDA and SQIVND (reference sequence). The CDR3 totals 14 residues. The CDR3 DNA sequence: TGTGCCAGTAGTATCGTTGCTGTCGGGCAGCCCCAGCATTTT. The encoded protein is CASSIVAVGQPQHF.